The 16 T cell receptor beta chains below were found in one sample sequenced in a study of blood T cell repertoires in COVID-19. Here immunoSEQ multiplex PCR was the method, and the copy in TCRdb shows in-frame clones only, minus some. The sample lists about 180,000 clones; about four fifths were seen once. The sequencing input was peripheral blood. Receptors were obtained from a man between 65 and 85 years old with active or convalescent COVID-19.

This chain uses TRBV2 with TRBJ2-5; D is possibly TRBD1 (6 bases). The germline CDR1 and CDR2 sequences are SNHLY and FYNNEI. CDR3 length: 15 amino acids. The germline V and J ends were trimmed by 4 bases and 1 base, with 13 bases remaining between them. The CDR3 reads CASSVGQTSQETQYF. The CDR3 bases are TGTGCCAGCAGTGTCGGACAGACAAGCCAAGAGACCCAGTACTTC.

The chain is built from TRBV11-2 and TRBJ1-2; 7 bases line up with TRBD1. Trimming cost V 4 bases and J 8 bases; bases outside gene matches: 7. Germline values: CDR1 SGHAT, CDR2 FQNNGV. CDR3 length: 13 amino acids. CDR3 region: CASSSRDRDGYTF. In nucleotides, the CDR3 is TGTGCCAGCAGCTCTAGAGACAGGGACGGCTACACCTTC.

The rearrangement links TRBV3-1 (or the pseudogene TRBV3-2) to TRBJ2-5; D is unclear. V shed 6 bases and J shed 1 base, with 3 bases lying between them. CDR1 and CDR2 from the germline V gene are LGHDT and YNNKEL (reference sequence). This CDR3 spans 11 amino acids. CDR3 loop: CASSLQETQYF. The CDR3 DNA reads TGTGCCAGCAGTCTCCAAGAGACCCAGTACTTC.

DNA of the CDR3: TGTGCCAGCAGCCAAGATTATTTGCGGGAGCAGTACTTC. Translation gives CASSQDYLREQYF. The chain couples TRBV4-2 to TRBJ2-7; D uncertain. Germline V gene data show CDR1 as LGHNA and CDR2 as YNFKEQ. The CDR3 loop spans 13 amino acids. Trimming shortened V by 0 bases and J by 7 bases, and 10 bases separated the two germline ends.

The chain has TRBV10-3 and TRBJ2-5, with 10 bases that match TRBD2. The length of the CDR3 is 14 residues. Germline CDR1 and CDR2: ENHRY and SYGVKD. J gave up 5 bases and V 3 bases, and 3 bases lay outside the gene matches. CDR3 in DNA: TGTGCCATCAGTGATCTAGCGGGAGTTGAGACCCAGTACTTC. As protein: CAISDLAGVETQYF.

The chain joins TRBV5-6 to TRBJ1-2; the D is unclear. This CDR3 is 15 amino acids long. V lost 1 base to trimming and J lost 2 bases, with 12 bases between them. Germline V CDR1 and CDR2: SGHDT, YYEEEE. This CDR3 reads CASSLNRRGNYGYTF. The CDR3 region has the DNA TGTGCCAGCAGCTTGAATCGCAGAGGGAACTATGGCTACACCTTC. The full variable domain, completed using reference TRBV5-6 and TRBJ1-2, is DAGVTQSPTHLIKTRGQQVTLRCSPKSGHDTVSWYQQALGQGPQFIFQYYEEEERQRGNFPDRFSGHQFPNYSSELNVNALLLGDSALYLCASSLNRRGNYGYTFGSGTRLTVV.

This clone was counted a single time. This chain joins TRBV5-8 and TRBJ2-3, with D unclear. The CDR3 has 15 residues. Trimming removed 0 bases from V and 3 bases from J, with 11 bases in between. The V gene's germline CDR1 is SGHTS and CDR2 YDEGEE. The CDR3 here is CASSLAVTRTDTQYF. In nucleotides, the CDR3 is TGTGCCAGCAGCTTGGCCGTTACGAGGACAGATACGCAGTATTTT. Based on the CDR3 plus reference TRBV5-8 and TRBJ2-3, the full variable domain is EAGVTQSPTHLIKTRGQQATLRCSPISGHTSVYWYQQALGLGLQFLLWYDEGEERNRGNFPPRFSGRQFPNYSSELNVNALELEDSALYLCASSLAVTRTDTQYFGPGTRLTVL.

The V and J genes are TRBV7-8 and TRBJ1-2, with TRBD1 identical over 9 bases. Germline-derived CDR1 and CDR2 are SGHVS and FQNEAQ. This CDR3 region has 15 residues. Trimming at V came to 5 bases and at J to 4 bases, leaving 8 bases not matched to a gene. CDR3 nucleotides: TGTGCCAGCAGCCGCCGGGACAGGGAACCCTATGGCTACACCTTC. It yields the protein CASSRRDREPYGYTF.

This chain uses TRBV6-5 with TRBJ2-7, with 7 bases aligning to TRBD1. Germline V gene data show CDR1 as MNHEY and CDR2 as SVGAGI. This CDR3 is 13 amino acids long. V dropped 2 bases and J dropped 3; count of bases not matched to a gene: 1. CDR3: CASSYGTVYEQYF. The CDR3 DNA sequence: TGTGCCAGCAGTTACGGGACAGTCTACGAGCAGTACTTC.

This clone was counted between two and nine times. The chain links TRBV6-1 to TRBJ2-5; 8 nucleotides match TRBD1. V dropped 2 bases and J dropped 5; count of bases not matched to a gene: 10. The CDR3 sequence is 16 residues long. CDR1 is MNHNS, CDR2 SASEGT, per germline. The CDR3 protein is CASSEWWTGIVETQYF. The CDR3 bases are TGTGCCAGCAGTGAATGGTGGACAGGGATTGTGGAGACCCAGTACTTC.

J is TRBJ2-2 and V is TRBV25-1, with D perhaps TRBD1 (6 bases). V shed 1 base and J shed 5 bases, with 11 bases lying between them. The CDR3 contains 15 residues. Germline V lookup: CDR1 MGHDK, CDR2 SYGVNS. CDR3 nucleotide sequence: TGTGCCAGCAGTGAATTGCGCAGGGGAACCGGGGAGCTGTTTTTT. This translates into CASSELRRGTGELFF.

The rearrangement uses TRBV7-9 and TRBJ2-2; D gene unclear. V was clipped by 0 bases and J by 4 bases, with 6 bases between them. Germline CDR1 reads SEHNR; CDR2 reads FQNEAQ (reference sequence). The CDR3 is made up of 14 amino acids. In DNA, the CDR3 is TGTGCCAGCAGCTTAGCGACTTCCACCGGGGAGCTGTTTTTT. Translating it yields CASSLATSTGELFF.

The chain combines TRBV30 with TRBJ1-5, with 7 bases matching TRBD1. Germline CDR1 and CDR2: GTSNPN and SVGIG (reference sequence). With 5 bases clipped from V and 6 bases from J, the junction kept 7 bases outside the gene matches. This CDR3 contains 13 residues. In DNA, the CDR3 is TGTGCCTGGTGCACAGGGGATGCTCAGCCCCAGCATTTT. Amino acids: CAWCTGDAQPQHF.

V and J are TRBV11-2 and TRBJ2-3; TRBD2 matches 7 bases. Germline trimming cut 4 bases from V and 7 bases from J; bases unmatched to any gene: 11. The germline V gene encodes CDR1 SGHAT and CDR2 FQNNGV. The CDR3 totals 15 residues. CDR3 region: CASSSSLAHSYTQYF. The CDR3 coding sequence is TGTGCCAGCAGCTCCTCACTAGCGCATTCGTATACGCAGTATTTT.

In its sample, this clone was seen once. For the CDR3, the DNA is TGTGCCAGCAGTGACAGGGGGGGCAATCAGCCCCAGCATTTT. Residues: CASSDRGGNQPQHF. The chain employs TRBV6-2 or TRBV6-3 and TRBJ1-5, with 9 bases lining up with TRBD1. Trimming cost V 5 bases and J 2 bases; bases outside gene matches: 1. CDR1 MNHEY and CDR2 SVGEGT come from the germline V gene. The CDR3 loop spans 14 amino acids.

This chain connects TRBV4-1 to TRBJ2-5, with 11 bases fitting TRBD2. The CDR3 extends over 18 amino acids. The ends lost 0 bases at V and 1 base at J; junction bases unmatched: 7. CDR1 MGHRA and CDR2 YSYEKL come from the germline V gene. CDR3 nucleotide sequence: TGCGCCAGCAGCCAAGAAGGGGGACTAGCGGAATCCCAAGAGACCCAGTACTTC. Translation: CASSQEGGLAESQETQYF.